This T cell receptor beta chain was recovered during a study of blood T cell repertoires in COVID-19. On the study more broadly: The samples span acute and convalescent COVID-19 from the United States, Italy and Spain. PBMCs, B-cell-depleted T cells, or T cells provided the cDNA or gDNA that made up the material.

Germline V CDR1 and CDR2: SGHNT, YENEEA. The V gene lost 5 bases and the J gene lost 0 bases, with 10 bases spanning the gap. CDR3 length: 14 residues. In the original processing: Estimation of nucleated cell counts relied on the amplification of reference gene primers. The data were produced by immunoSEQ multiplex PCR, yet TCRdb's version contains in-frame clones alone and is incomplete. V and J calls and clone size are copied from that table; D and trimming were computed from the DNA. Among about 88,000 clones, over 80% were seen once, and the ten largest hold about an eighth. The sample comprised peripheral blood. The rearrangement joins TRBV11-3 to TRBJ1-1; D is uncertain. This TCR came from a human donor in a cohort sampled during active COVID-19. CDR3 DNA sequence: TGTGCCAGCAGCCCCGGGAGGATGAACACTGAAGCTTTCTTT. It specifies CASSPGRMNTEAFF.